The 16 T cell receptor beta chains below come from one sample, sequenced in a study of blood T cell repertoires in COVID-19. Method: immunoSEQ multiplex PCR; TCRdb's copy keeps in-frame clones and lacks some. The sample has approximately 99,000 clones, about nine tenths seen once; the top ten hold 2% to 3%. The sequencing input was peripheral blood. All receptors come from a human donor in a cohort sampled during active COVID-19.

The chain joins TRBV27 to TRBJ2-7, with D possibly TRBD1 on 5 matching bases. This CDR3 has 16 residues. The V end was cut by 6 bases, the J end by 4 bases, with 22 bases between. The germline V gene encodes CDR1 MNHEY and CDR2 SMNVEV (reference sequence). CDR3 in DNA: TGTGCCAGCAGCCCGGTATCGGCCTTCAGGGATTACGAGCAGTACTTC. Amino acids: CASSPVSAFRDYEQYF.

The chain links TRBV25-1 to TRBJ2-2; 9 positions agree with TRBD2. The CDR3 is 16 residues long. V lost 8 bases to trimming and J lost 1 base; unmatched junction nucleotides: 8. Germline CDR1 is MGHDK and CDR2 is SYGVNS. CDR3 region: CASCGGRALNTGELFF. CDR3 sequence (DNA): TGTGCCAGCTGTGGCGGGAGGGCCCTGAACACCGGGGAGCTGTTTTTT.

The chain employs TRBV21-1 and TRBJ2-3; the table's D gene call, TRBD2, was not cross checked with the DNA. TRBV21-1 counts as a pseudogene. The CDR3 consists of 17 residues. The CDR3 DNA is TGTGCCAGCAGGCCCGAAGGGGAGGCCGACCGCACAGATACGCAGTATTTT. Amino acid sequence: CASRPEGEADRTDTQYF.

The chain combines TRBV6-2 or TRBV6-3 with TRBJ1-2, with no clear D. The germline V gene has CDR1 MNHEY and CDR2 SVGEGT. Trimming took 3 bases from V and 8 from J, leaving 10 bases between them. The CDR3 consists of 12 residues. The CDR3: CASSYNRYGYTF. The CDR3 coding sequence is TGTGCCAGCAGTTATAACAGATACGGCTACACCTTC.

This clone was picked up one time. The DNA of the CDR3 is TGCGCCAGCAGCCAAGACGGGACAGGGCTTATAAATGGCTACACCTTC. As protein: CASSQDGTGLINGYTF. V usage is TRBV4-1 and J usage is TRBJ1-2, with TRBD1 matching over 9 bases. The CDR3 has 16 residues. V trimming: 0 bases; J trimming: 6 bases; junction bases outside the gene matches: 8. The V gene's germline CDR1 is MGHRA and CDR2 YSYEKL.

V usage is TRBV7-8 and J usage is TRBJ1-3, with TRBD1 as a possible D gene (6 bases). The CDR3 has 21 amino acids. Looked up from germline, CDR1 is SGHVS and CDR2 is FQNEAQ. Trimming stripped 2 bases from V and 0 bases from J, with 26 bases between. The CDR3 here is CASSLLRANPGQYISGNTIYF. The CDR3 DNA follows: TGTGCCAGCAGCTTACTCCGAGCGAACCCCGGACAGTACATCTCTGGAAACACCATATATTTT.

V usage is TRBV7-9 and J usage is TRBJ2-1; TRBD1 might be the D (6 bases). The germline V gene has CDR1 SEHNR and CDR2 FQNEAQ (reference sequence). The V gene lost 1 base and the J gene lost 6 bases, with 13 bases spanning the gap. The CDR3 extends over 15 amino acids. The CDR3 DNA is TGTGCCAGCAGCTTAGGCCAGGGGACCAGCAATGAGCAGTTCTTC. Translated, it gives CASSLGQGTSNEQFF.

The gene calls are TRBV14 and TRBJ1-1; 11 positions match TRBD1. The ends lost 4 bases at V and 4 bases at J; junction bases unmatched: 8. CDR1 and CDR2 from the germline V gene are SGHDN and FVKESK. The CDR3 runs 16 residues. The CDR3 DNA reads as TGTGCCAGCAGCCTTTCTACCGGGACAGGGGGCACTGAAGCTTTCTTT. Amino acids: CASSLSTGTGGTEAFF.

With respect to this clone: Other nucleotide sequences from this sample produce the same CDR3. The chain combines TRBV29-1 with TRBJ2-2; TRBD2 matches 15 bases. Per germline, CDR1 SQVTM and CDR2 ANQGSEA. J lost 5 bases, V lost 7 bases, and 11 bases had no gene match. The CDR3 is 17 amino acids. The CDR3 reads CSANWGLAGGRTGELFF. The CDR3 nucleotides read TGCAGCGCAAACTGGGGACTAGCGGGGGGAAGGACCGGGGAGCTGTTTTTT.

This clone occurred a few times. J is TRBJ2-6 and V is TRBV7-9; a weak D match, TRBD1 (6 bases). The CDR3 length is 17 residues. Trimming took 8 bases from V and 0 from J, leaving 17 bases between them. Germline V gene lookup returns CDR1 SEHNR and CDR2 FQNEAQ (reference sequence). CDR3 loop: CASQDTGFYSGANVLTF. The CDR3, as DNA: TGTGCCAGCCAGGATACAGGGTTTTACTCTGGGGCCAACGTCCTGACTTTC.

This sequence joins TRBV7-9 and TRBJ2-5; D gene unclear. This CDR3 contains 14 residues. The V and J ends lost 1 base and 5 bases respectively, with 11 bases between them. Germline CDR1 SEHNR, CDR2 FQNEAQ (reference sequence). The chain's CDR3 is CASSLGASPETQYF. The CDR3 DNA sequence: TGTGCCAGCAGCTTAGGAGCGTCCCCGGAGACCCAGTACTTC.

Here the CDR3 DNA reads TGTGCCAGTAGTCTCAACAGGGGGCCGGGGTCCTACGAGCAGTACTTC. This encodes CASSLNRGPGSYEQYF. V and J are TRBV19 and TRBJ2-7; 9 bases match TRBD1. Germline V gives CDR1 LNHDA, CDR2 SQIVND (reference sequence). The CDR3 consists of 16 residues. Trimming cost V 5 bases and J 1 base; bases outside gene matches: 9.

This clone showed up just a few times. This rearrangement joins TRBV28 to TRBJ2-6; a weak D match, TRBD1 (6 bases). CDR1 MDHEN and CDR2 SYDVKM come from the germline V gene. The CDR3 runs to 17 residues. V lost 5 bases and J lost 0, with 14 bases in between. The CDR3 sequence: CASSPTGHFSGANVLTF. The CDR3 nucleotides read TGTGCCAGCAGTCCCACGGGACATTTCTCTGGGGCCAACGTCCTGACTTTC. Filled out from reference TRBV28 and TRBJ2-6, the complete variable domain reads DVKVTQSSRYLVKRTGEKVFLECVQDMDHENMFWYRQDPGLGLRLIYFSYDVKMKEKGDIPEGYSVSREKKERFSLILESASTNQTSMYLCASSPTGHFSGANVLTFGAGSRLTVL.

This clone has only one observation. The rearrangement uses TRBV4-1 and TRBJ1-2, with no clear D. V shed 8 bases and J shed 3 bases, with 7 bases lying between them. Germline V gene data show CDR1 as MGHRA and CDR2 as YSYEKL. This CDR3 has 11 residues. The CDR3 loop reads CASRADYGYTF. In DNA, the CDR3 is TGCGCCAGCCGAGCGGACTATGGCTACACCTTC.

The rearrangement joins TRBV19 to TRBJ2-5; tentatively, D is TRBD1 (5 bases). The germline V gene encodes CDR1 LNHDA and CDR2 SQIVND (reference sequence). Deletions cut 5 bases from V and 5 bases from J, with 12 bases between. The CDR3 loop spans 13 amino acids. CDR3 in amino acids: CASSGARRETQYF. The CDR3 nucleotides read TGTGCCAGTAGTGGGGCACGGCGGGAGACCCAGTACTTC.

This clone was detected only once. The chain uses TRBV7-2 and TRBJ2-3, with D possibly matching TRBD1 (5 bases). The CDR3 consists of 14 residues. Trimming stripped 4 bases from V and 4 bases from J, with 12 bases between. Per the germline V gene, CDR1 is SGHTA and CDR2 is FQGNSA. The CDR3 region is CASSSGQGADTQYF. The CDR3 nucleotides are TGTGCCAGCAGCTCCGGGCAGGGTGCAGATACGCAGTATTTT.